A selection of T cell receptor beta chains follows, all from one sample in a study of TIL therapy for anti-PD-1-resistant metastatic lung cancer. Here immunoSEQ multiplex PCR was the method, and the copy in TCRdb shows in-frame clones only, minus some. The table shows under 15,000 clones, with more than 75% occurring only once. The sequencing used blood, collected at baseline. The source is a person aged 25-85 years with non-small cell lung cancer. Each CDR3 is given with its conserved first and last residue. The D gene is left open where the match is weak. Some rows have no size entry. The others give once, few or many, or a class for an expanded clone.

v_gene	abundance	d_gene	j_gene	CDR3nt	CDR3aa
TRBV9	.	.	TRBJ1-1	TGTGCCAGCAGCGACGACTGGACAGAGAACACTGAAGCTTTCTTT	CASSDDWTENTEAFF
TRBV29-1	few	.	TRBJ1-2	TGCAGCGTGACAGTTAACTATGGCTACACCTTC	CSVTVNYGYTF
TRBV2	.	.	TRBJ2-1	TGTGCCAGCAGTGAAGTTACTGGGGTTTACTACAATGAGCAGTTCTTC	CASSEVTGVYYNEQFF
TRBV7-8	.	.	TRBJ1-1	TGTGCCAGCAGCTTAGTTCAAGGGCCGTCAGGGAGAGCTTTCTTT	CASSLVQGPSGRAFF
TRBV5-1	.	.	TRBJ2-5	TGCGCCAGCAGATCCACTGGTAACCCGGAAGAGACCCAGTACTTC	CASRSTGNPEETQYF
TRBV11-3	.	TRBD2	TRBJ2-1	TGTGCCAGCAGCTTAGATGGGAGCGGGACTTACAATGAGCAGTTCTTC	CASSLDGSGTYNEQFF
TRBV5-6	.	TRBD1	TRBJ2-1	TGTGCCAGCAGCAAAGACAGGGTAGGTTACAATGAGCAGTTCTTC	CASSKDRVGYNEQFF
TRBV15	.	.	TRBJ1-4	TGTGCCACCAGCAGAGATTTGGGGGGACATAATGAAAAACTGTTTTTT	CATSRDLGGHNEKLFF
TRBV2	.	.	TRBJ2-3	TGTGCCAGCGGACTGATAACTAGTGCAGATACGCAGTATTTT	CASGLITSADTQYF
TRBV30	.	TRBD1	TRBJ2-7	TGTGCCTGGACCACAGGGGCGTACGAGCAGTACTTC	CAWTTGAYEQYF
TRBV19	large	.	TRBJ1-5	TGTGCCAGTAGTAAACAGATGTTAAGCAATCAGCCCCAGCATTTT	CASSKQMLSNQPQHF
TRBV27	.	.	TRBJ2-5	TGTGCCAGCAGTTACCAAGAGACCCAGTACTTC	CASSYQETQYF
TRBV11-2	.	.	TRBJ2-1	TGTGCCAGCAGTCAAAATGAATGGACTCCATACAATGAGCAGTTCTTC	CASSQNEWTPYNEQFF
TRBV19	.	.	TRBJ2-6	TGTGCCAGTAGTATAGGGGGGCCCGGGGCCAACGTCCTGACTTTC	CASSIGGPGANVLTF
TRBV19	.	TRBD1	TRBJ1-1	TGTGCCAGTAGTATACCGACAGGGAAGGGAGTGAACACTGAAGCTTTCTTT	CASSIPTGKGVNTEAFF
TRBV9	.	TRBD1	TRBJ1-6	TGTGCCAGCAGCGTACGGGCGGACAGGAGTTCACCCCTCCACTTT	CASSVRADRSSPLHF
TRBV5-8	.	.	TRBJ2-7	TGTGCCAGCAGCTTGGGTAGCCCCTCCTACGAGCAGTACTTC	CASSLGSPSYEQYF
TRBV5-4	.	TRBD1	TRBJ2-1	TGTGCCAGCAGCCCGGGACAGGGGGCCTACAATGAGCAGTTCTTC	CASSPGQGAYNEQFF
TRBV25-1	.	TRBD2	TRBJ2-1	TGTGCCAGCAGTGAGATCCTTGGCGGGAGGTCACCCCACAATGAGCAGTTCTTC	CASSEILGGRSPHNEQFF
TRBV21-1	.	.	TRBJ1-1	TGTGCCAGCAGCAAGGGGAAGCAGGTACTAGTGAACACTGAAGCTTTCTTT	CASSKGKQVLVNTEAFF
TRBV7-6	few	.	TRBJ2-7	TGTGCCAGCAGCTTAGTTGGACAGCTTCTATACGAGCAGTACTTC	CASSLVGQLLYEQYF
TRBV14	.	TRBD2	TRBJ2-7	TGTGCCAGCAGCCTCCTAGCGGGAGGGAGCTCCTACGAGCAGTACTTC	CASSLLAGGSSYEQYF